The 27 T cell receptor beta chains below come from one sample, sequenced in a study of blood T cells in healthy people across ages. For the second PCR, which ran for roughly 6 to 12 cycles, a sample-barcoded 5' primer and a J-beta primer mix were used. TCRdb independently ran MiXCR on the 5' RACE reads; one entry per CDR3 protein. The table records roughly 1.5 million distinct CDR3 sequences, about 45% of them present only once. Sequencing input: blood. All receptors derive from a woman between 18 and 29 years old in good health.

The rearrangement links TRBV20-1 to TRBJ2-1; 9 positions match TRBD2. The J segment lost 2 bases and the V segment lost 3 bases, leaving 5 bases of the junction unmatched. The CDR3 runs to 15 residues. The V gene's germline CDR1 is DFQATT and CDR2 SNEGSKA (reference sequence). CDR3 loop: CSASLAGLTYNEQFF. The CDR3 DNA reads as TGCAGTGCTAGCCTAGCGGGACTAACCTACAATGAGCAGTTCTTC.

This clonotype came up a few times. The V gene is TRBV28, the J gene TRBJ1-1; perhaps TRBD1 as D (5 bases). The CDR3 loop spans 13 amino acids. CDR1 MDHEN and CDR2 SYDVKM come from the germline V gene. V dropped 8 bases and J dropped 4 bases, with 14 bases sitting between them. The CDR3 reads CASRVQALTEAFF. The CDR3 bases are TGTGCCAGCCGTGTACAGGCACTCACTGAAGCTTTCTTT. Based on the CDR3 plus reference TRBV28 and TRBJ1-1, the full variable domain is DVKVTQSSRYLVKRTGEKVFLECVQDMDHENMFWYRQDPGLGLRLIYFSYDVKMKEKGDIPEGYSVSREKKERFSLILESASTNQTSMYLCASRVQALTEAFFGQGTRLTVV.

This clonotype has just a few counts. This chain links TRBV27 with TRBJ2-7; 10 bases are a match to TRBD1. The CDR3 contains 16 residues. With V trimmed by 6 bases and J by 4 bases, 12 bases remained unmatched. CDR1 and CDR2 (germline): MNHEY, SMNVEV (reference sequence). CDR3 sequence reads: CASSHESDRGFYEQYF. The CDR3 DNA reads TGTGCCAGCAGCCACGAGTCGGACAGGGGGTTTTACGAGCAGTACTTC.

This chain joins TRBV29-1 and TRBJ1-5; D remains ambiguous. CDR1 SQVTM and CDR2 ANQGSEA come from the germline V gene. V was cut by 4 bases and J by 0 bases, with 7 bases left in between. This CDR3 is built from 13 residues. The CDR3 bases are TGCAGCGTTGCACAGAATAGCAATCAGCCCCAGCATTTT. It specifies CSVAQNSNQPQHF.

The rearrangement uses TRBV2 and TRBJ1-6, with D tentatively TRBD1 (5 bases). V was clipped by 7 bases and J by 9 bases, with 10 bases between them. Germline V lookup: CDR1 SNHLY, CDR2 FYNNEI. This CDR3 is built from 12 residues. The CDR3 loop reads CASTTGASPLHF. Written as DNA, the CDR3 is TGTGCCAGCACCACAGGAGCTTCACCCCTCCACTTT.

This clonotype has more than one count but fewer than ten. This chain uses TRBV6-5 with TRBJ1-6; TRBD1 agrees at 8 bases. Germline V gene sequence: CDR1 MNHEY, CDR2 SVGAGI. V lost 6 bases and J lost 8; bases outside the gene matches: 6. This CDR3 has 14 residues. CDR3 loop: CASRRTGRDSPLHF. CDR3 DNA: TGTGCCAGCAGGAGGACAGGGCGGGATTCACCCCTCCACTTT.

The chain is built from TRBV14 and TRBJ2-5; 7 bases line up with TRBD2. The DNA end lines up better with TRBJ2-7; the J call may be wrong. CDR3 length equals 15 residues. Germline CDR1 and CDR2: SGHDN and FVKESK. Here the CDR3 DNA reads TGTGCCAGCAGCCAAGAAACTAGCGCTATATACGAGCAGTACTTC. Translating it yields CASSQETSAIYEQYF.

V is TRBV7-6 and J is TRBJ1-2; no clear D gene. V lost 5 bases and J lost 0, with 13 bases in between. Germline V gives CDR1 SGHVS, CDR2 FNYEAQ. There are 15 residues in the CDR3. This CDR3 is CASSLDAQTNYGYTF. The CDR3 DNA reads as TGTGCCAGCAGCCTCGACGCCCAAACTAACTATGGCTACACCTTC.

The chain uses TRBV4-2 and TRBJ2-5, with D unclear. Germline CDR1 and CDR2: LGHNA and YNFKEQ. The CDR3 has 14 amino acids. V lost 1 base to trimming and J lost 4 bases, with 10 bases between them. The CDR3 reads CASSQAIGIETQYF. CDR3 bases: TGTGCCAGCAGCCAAGCGATAGGGATAGAGACCCAGTACTTC.

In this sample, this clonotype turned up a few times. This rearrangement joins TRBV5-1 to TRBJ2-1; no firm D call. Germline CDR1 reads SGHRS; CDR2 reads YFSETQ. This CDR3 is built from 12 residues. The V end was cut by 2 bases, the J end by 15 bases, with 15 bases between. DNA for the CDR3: TGCGCCAGCAGCTTCGCACAGAATGAACGGTTCTTC. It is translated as CASSFAQNERFF.

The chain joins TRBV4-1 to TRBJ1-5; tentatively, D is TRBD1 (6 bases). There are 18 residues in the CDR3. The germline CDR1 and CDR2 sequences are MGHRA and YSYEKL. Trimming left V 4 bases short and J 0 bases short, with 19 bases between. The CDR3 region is CASSPIPGTHYSNQPQHF. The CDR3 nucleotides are TGCGCCAGCAGCCCTATTCCCGGGACACATTATAGCAATCAGCCCCAGCATTTT.

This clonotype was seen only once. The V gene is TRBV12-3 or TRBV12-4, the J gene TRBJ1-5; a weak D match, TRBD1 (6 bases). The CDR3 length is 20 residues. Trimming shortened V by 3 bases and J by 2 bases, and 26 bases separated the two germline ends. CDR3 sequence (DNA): TGTGCCAGCAGTTTCGGGCCCCGACGGGGGCTGGAGGGTGGCAATCAGCCCCAGCATTTT. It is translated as CASSFGPRRGLEGGNQPQHF.

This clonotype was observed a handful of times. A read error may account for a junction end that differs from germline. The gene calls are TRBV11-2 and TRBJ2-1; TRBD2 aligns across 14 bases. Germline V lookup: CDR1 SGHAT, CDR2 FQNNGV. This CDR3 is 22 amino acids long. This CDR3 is CASSLVRTSGRSNTRSHKEQFF. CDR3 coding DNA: TGTGCCAGCAGCTTAGTTAGGACTAGCGGGAGGTCAAACACCCGGTCTCACAAGGAGCAGTTCTTC. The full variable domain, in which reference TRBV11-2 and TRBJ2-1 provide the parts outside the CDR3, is EAGVAQSPRYKIIEKRQSVAFWCNPISGHATLYWYQQILGQGPKLLIQFQNNGVVDDSQLPKDRFSAERLKGVDSTLKIQPAKLEDSAVYLCASSLVRTSGRSNTRSHKEQFFGPGTRLTVL.

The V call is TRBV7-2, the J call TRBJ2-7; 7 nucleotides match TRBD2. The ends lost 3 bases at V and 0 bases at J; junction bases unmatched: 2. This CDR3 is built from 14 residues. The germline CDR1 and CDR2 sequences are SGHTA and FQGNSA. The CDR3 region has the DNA TGTGCCAGCAGCTTGCGGACTAGCTCCTACGAGCAGTACTTC. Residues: CASSLRTSSYEQYF.

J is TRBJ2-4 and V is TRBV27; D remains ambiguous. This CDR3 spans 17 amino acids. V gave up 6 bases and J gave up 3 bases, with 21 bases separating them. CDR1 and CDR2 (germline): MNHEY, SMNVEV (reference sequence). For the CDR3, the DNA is TGTGCCAGCAGCCTATCCGAGGACGAGCTAGGCAAAAACATTCAGTACTTC. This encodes CASSLSEDELGKNIQYF.

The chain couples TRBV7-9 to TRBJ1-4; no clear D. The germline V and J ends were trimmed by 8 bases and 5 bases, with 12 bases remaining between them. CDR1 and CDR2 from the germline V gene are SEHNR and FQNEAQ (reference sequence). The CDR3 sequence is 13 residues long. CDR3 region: CASSEEQNEKLFF. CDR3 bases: TGTGCCAGCTCCGAAGAACAGAATGAAAAACTGTTTTTT.

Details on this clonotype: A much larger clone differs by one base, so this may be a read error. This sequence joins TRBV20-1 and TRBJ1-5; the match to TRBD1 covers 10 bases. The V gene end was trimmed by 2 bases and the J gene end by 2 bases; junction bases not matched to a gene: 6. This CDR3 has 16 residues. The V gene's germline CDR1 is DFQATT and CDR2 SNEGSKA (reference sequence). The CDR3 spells CSARTLDRGGNQPQHF. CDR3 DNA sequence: TGCAGTGCTAGAACCCTGGACAGGGGGGGCAATCAGCCCCAGCATTTT.

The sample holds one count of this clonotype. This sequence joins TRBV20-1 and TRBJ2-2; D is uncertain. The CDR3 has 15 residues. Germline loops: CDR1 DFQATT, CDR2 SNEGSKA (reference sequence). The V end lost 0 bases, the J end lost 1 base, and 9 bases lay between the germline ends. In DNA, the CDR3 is TGCAGTGCTAGAGATCTGGGCCGGAACACCGGGGAGCTGTTTTTT. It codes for CSARDLGRNTGELFF.

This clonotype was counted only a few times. DNA for the CDR3: TGTGCCATCAGTGAAAACAGGGCCTCAGAAGCTTTCTTT. This codes for CAISENRASEAFF. V gene TRBV10-3 combines with J gene TRBJ1-1; D might be TRBD1 (6 bases). From germline, CDR1 is ENHRY and CDR2 SYGVKD. Trimming cost V 3 bases and J 8 bases, with 13 bases left between them. CDR3 length: 13 amino acids.

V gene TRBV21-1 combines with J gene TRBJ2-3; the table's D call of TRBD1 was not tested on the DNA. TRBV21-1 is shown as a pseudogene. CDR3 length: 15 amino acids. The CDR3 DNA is TGTGCCAGCAGCAAAGGTACAGGGACCACAGATACGCAGTATTTT. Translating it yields CASSKGTGTTDTQYF.

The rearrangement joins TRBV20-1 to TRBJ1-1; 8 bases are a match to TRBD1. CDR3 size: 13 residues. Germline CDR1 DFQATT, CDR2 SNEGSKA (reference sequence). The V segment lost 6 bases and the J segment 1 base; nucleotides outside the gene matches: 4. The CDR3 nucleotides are TGCAGTGCCCCCGGGACAGGGAACACTGAAGCTTTCTTT. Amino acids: CSAPGTGNTEAFF.

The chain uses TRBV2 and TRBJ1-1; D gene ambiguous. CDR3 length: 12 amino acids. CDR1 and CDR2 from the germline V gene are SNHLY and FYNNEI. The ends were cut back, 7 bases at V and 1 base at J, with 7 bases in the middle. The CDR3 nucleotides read TGTGCCAGCAAGTGGAGGAACACTGAAGCTTTCTTT. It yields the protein CASKWRNTEAFF.

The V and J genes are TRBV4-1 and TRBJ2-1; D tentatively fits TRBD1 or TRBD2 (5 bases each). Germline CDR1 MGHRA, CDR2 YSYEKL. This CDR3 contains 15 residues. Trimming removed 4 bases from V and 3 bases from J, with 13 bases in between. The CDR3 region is CASSPPARGYNEQFF. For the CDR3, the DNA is TGCGCCAGCAGCCCCCCGGCGAGGGGCTACAATGAGCAGTTCTTC.

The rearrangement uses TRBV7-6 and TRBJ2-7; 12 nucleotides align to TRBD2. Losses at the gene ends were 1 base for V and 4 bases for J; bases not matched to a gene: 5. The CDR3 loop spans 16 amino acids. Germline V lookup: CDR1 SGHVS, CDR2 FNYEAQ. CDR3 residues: CASSLGPLAGGYEQYF. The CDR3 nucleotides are TGTGCCAGCAGCTTAGGTCCGCTAGCGGGAGGGTACGAGCAGTACTTC.

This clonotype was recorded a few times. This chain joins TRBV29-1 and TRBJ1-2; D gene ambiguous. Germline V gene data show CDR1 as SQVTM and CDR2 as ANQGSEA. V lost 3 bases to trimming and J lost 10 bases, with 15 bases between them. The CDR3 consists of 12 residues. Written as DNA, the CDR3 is TGCAGCGTTGATTCTGCTAGATTGTACTACACCTTC. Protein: CSVDSARLYYTF.

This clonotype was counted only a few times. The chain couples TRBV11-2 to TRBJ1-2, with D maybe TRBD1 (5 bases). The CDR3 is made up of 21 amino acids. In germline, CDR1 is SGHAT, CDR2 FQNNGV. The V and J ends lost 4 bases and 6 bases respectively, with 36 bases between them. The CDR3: CASSWGGGKLWLHPRNNGYTF. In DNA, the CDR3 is TGTGCCAGCAGCTGGGGTGGGGGGAAACTATGGCTACACCCCCGGAACAATGGCTACACCTTC.

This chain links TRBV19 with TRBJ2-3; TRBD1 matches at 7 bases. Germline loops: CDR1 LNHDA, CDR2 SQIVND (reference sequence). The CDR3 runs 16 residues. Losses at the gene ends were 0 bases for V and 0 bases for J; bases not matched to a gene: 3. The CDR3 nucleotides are TGTGCCAGTAGTATAGACCGGGACAGAAGCACAGATACGCAGTATTTT. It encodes CASSIDRDRSTDTQYF.